This T cell receptor beta chain was recorded in a study of cytomegalovirus exposure and HLA in healthy donors. The study drew the donors from its 120-subject validation cohort, separate from the roughly 700-subject first cohort. V shed 1 base and J shed 5 bases, with 14 bases lying between them. Germline V CDR1 and CDR2: SGHTA, FQGNSA. This CDR3 region has 15 residues. As for this clone: What it binds is not known.

The method was immunoSEQ multiplex PCR; TCRdb's version includes in-frame clones alone and lacks a portion of them. The sample contains 200,000 or so clones, about four fifths of which appear only once. Study outcomes and limitations: Rarity marked most TCR sequences, yet some public TCRs occurred in many donors.

This chain connects TRBV7-2 to TRBJ1-1, with no clear D. The TCR comes from a man aged 18-30 years in good health and CMV-seropositive. The sequenced material came from PBMCs. Here the CDR3 DNA reads TGTGCCAGCAGCTTAGTAGCGGGAGGAGGGACTGAAGCTTTCTTT. Its translation is CASSLVAGGGTEAFF. Full variable domain (remainder filled in from reference TRBV7-2 and TRBJ1-1): GAGVSQSPSNKVTEKGKDVELRCDPISGHTALYWYRQSLGQGLEFLIYFQGNSAPDKSGLPSDRFSAERTGGSVSTLTIQRTQQEDSAVYLCASSLVAGGGTEAFFGQGTRLTVV.